This is a list of T cell receptor beta chains from one sample in a study of blood T cell repertoires in COVID-19. Produced via immunoSEQ multiplex PCR; TCRdb's table is partial and in-frame only. Among about 260,000 clones listed, around 88% were seen once. Sequences were obtained from PBMCs or T cells enriched from blood (not recorded which). The source is a woman between 40 and 55 years old with acute COVID-19. CDR3s include the opening cysteine and the closing phenylalanine or tryptophan. Each record gives: D gene, clone size, J gene, V gene, CDR3 protein, CDR3 DNA. D genes are given only for firm matches. Clone sizes are given selectively: once, few, many, or a class where the clone is expanded.

D gene: -; clone size: -; J gene: TRBJ1-4; V gene: TRBV5-4; CDR3 protein: CASSLRGFGYEKLFF; CDR3 DNA: TGTGCCAGCAGCTTGAGGGGGTTCGGATATGAAAAACTGTTTTTT
D gene: -; clone size: -; J gene: TRBJ2-3; V gene: TRBV19; CDR3 protein: CASSGRTGPRGVRDTQYF; CDR3 DNA: TGTGCCAGTAGTGGACGAACAGGCCCCCGAGGAGTCCGAGATACGCAGTATTTT
D gene: TRBD1; clone size: -; J gene: TRBJ1-2; V gene: TRBV30; CDR3 protein: CAWSATGGSGYTF; CDR3 DNA: TGTGCCTGGAGTGCCACAGGGGGCTCTGGCTACACCTTC
D gene: TRBD2; clone size: -; J gene: TRBJ2-3; V gene: TRBV7-2; CDR3 protein: CASSRGLGPSTDTQYF; CDR3 DNA: TGTGCCAGCAGCCGGGGACTAGGTCCTAGCACAGATACGCAGTATTTT
D gene: TRBD2; clone size: -; J gene: TRBJ2-3; V gene: TRBV5-5; CDR3 protein: CASSPLAGAGDTQYF; CDR3 DNA: TGTGCCAGCAGCCCCCTAGCGGGAGCTGGGGATACGCAGTATTTT
D gene: -; clone size: once; J gene: TRBJ1-2; V gene: TRBV29-1; CDR3 protein: CSVVRDSYGYTF; CDR3 DNA: TGCAGCGTTGTTAGAGATTCCTATGGCTACACCTTC
D gene: TRBD2; clone size: -; J gene: TRBJ2-1; V gene: TRBV7-6; CDR3 protein: CASRAVAGGNGEQFF; CDR3 DNA: TGTGCCAGCAGGGCGGTAGCGGGAGGGAATGGTGAGCAGTTCTTC
D gene: -; clone size: -; J gene: TRBJ1-5; V gene: TRBV24-1; CDR3 protein: CATSDDEGHKHF; CDR3 DNA: TGTGCCACCAGTGACGACGAGGGACATAAGCATTTT
D gene: TRBD1; clone size: few; J gene: TRBJ1-2; V gene: TRBV6-2/TRBV6-3; CDR3 protein: CASSGPGQGIYGYTF; CDR3 DNA: TGTGCCAGCAGTGGCCCGGGACAGGGGATCTATGGCTACACCTTC
D gene: TRBD1; clone size: -; J gene: TRBJ1-1; V gene: TRBV5-1; CDR3 protein: CASSPGQWNTEAFF; CDR3 DNA: TGCGCCAGCAGCCCGGGACAGTGGAACACTGAAGCTTTCTTT
D gene: TRBD2; clone size: -; J gene: TRBJ2-5; V gene: TRBV4-1; CDR3 protein: CASSQSGTRKETQYF; CDR3 DNA: TGCGCCAGCAGCCAGTCCGGGACTAGGAAGGAGACCCAGTACTTC
D gene: -; clone size: -; J gene: TRBJ1-4; V gene: TRBV12-3/TRBV12-4; CDR3 protein: CASRFGGAEKLFF; CDR3 DNA: TGTGCCAGCAGATTTGGGGGGGCTGAAAAACTGTTTTTT
D gene: -; clone size: -; J gene: TRBJ1-1; V gene: TRBV30; CDR3 protein: CAWSRQGWGTEAFF; CDR3 DNA: TGTGCCTGGAGTCGGCAGGGGTGGGGCACTGAAGCTTTCTTT
D gene: -; clone size: -; J gene: TRBJ2-6; V gene: TRBV3-1/TRBV3-2; CDR3 protein: CASSQALLNLTF; CDR3 DNA: TGTGCCAGCAGCCAAGCCCTACTTAATCTGACTTTC
D gene: -; clone size: -; J gene: TRBJ1-5; V gene: TRBV12-5; CDR3 protein: CASGLVLVGGNNQPQHF; CDR3 DNA: TGTGCTAGTGGTTTGGTACTAGTCGGGGGGAACAATCAGCCCCAGCATTTT
D gene: -; clone size: -; J gene: TRBJ2-4; V gene: TRBV18; CDR3 protein: CASSPPNRDGKNIQYF; CDR3 DNA: TGTGCCAGCTCACCCCCCAACAGGGATGGCAAAAACATTCAGTACTTC
D gene: TRBD1; clone size: -; J gene: TRBJ1-2; V gene: TRBV5-1; CDR3 protein: CASSLGQGEYGYTF; CDR3 DNA: TGCGCCAGCAGCTTAGGACAGGGGGAGTATGGCTACACCTTC
D gene: TRBD1; clone size: -; J gene: TRBJ1-5; V gene: TRBV7-8; CDR3 protein: CASSLYGQGRNQPQHF; CDR3 DNA: TGTGCCAGCAGCTTATACGGACAGGGTCGCAATCAGCCCCAGCATTTT
D gene: -; clone size: -; J gene: TRBJ1-1; V gene: TRBV20-1; CDR3 protein: CSASMGPPYYTEAFF; CDR3 DNA: TGCAGTGCTAGTATGGGGCCCCCCTATTACACTGAAGCTTTCTTT
D gene: TRBD1; clone size: -; J gene: TRBJ2-2; V gene: TRBV5-4; CDR3 protein: CASSPRQGNTGELFF; CDR3 DNA: TGTGCCAGCAGCCCTCGACAGGGGAACACCGGGGAGCTGTTTTTT
D gene: -; clone size: -; J gene: TRBJ1-2; V gene: TRBV5-1; CDR3 protein: CASSLGQSGYTF; CDR3 DNA: TGCGCCAGCAGCTTAGGACAGAGTGGCTACACCTTC
D gene: TRBD2; clone size: -; J gene: TRBJ2-1; V gene: TRBV5-5; CDR3 protein: CASSRGTSGRVRNEQFF; CDR3 DNA: TGTGCCAGCAGCCGCGGGACTAGCGGGAGGGTCAGGAATGAGCAGTTCTTC
D gene: -; clone size: -; J gene: TRBJ1-2; V gene: TRBV27; CDR3 protein: CASSKTAAYGYTF; CDR3 DNA: TGTGCCAGCAGTAAGACAGCAGCCTATGGCTACACCTTC
D gene: TRBD2; clone size: -; J gene: TRBJ2-1; V gene: TRBV27; CDR3 protein: CASSRSWAGGNEQFF; CDR3 DNA: TGTGCCAGCAGCCGATCCTGGGCGGGAGGGAATGAGCAGTTCTTC
D gene: -; clone size: -; J gene: TRBJ2-1; V gene: TRBV5-4; CDR3 protein: CASSQAVLPNNEQFF; CDR3 DNA: TGTGCCAGCAGCCAGGCCGTTTTACCTAACAATGAGCAGTTCTTC
D gene: -; clone size: -; J gene: TRBJ2-5; V gene: TRBV11-2; CDR3 protein: CASSLGRAQETQYF; CDR3 DNA: TGTGCCAGCAGCTTAGGCAGGGCCCAAGAGACCCAGTACTTC
D gene: -; clone size: -; J gene: TRBJ1-1; V gene: TRBV12-3/TRBV12-4; CDR3 protein: CASSPPYTEAFF; CDR3 DNA: TGTGCCAGCAGTCCCCCGTACACTGAAGCTTTCTTT
D gene: -; clone size: -; J gene: TRBJ2-1; V gene: TRBV5-1; CDR3 protein: CASSFTVTSIEQFF; CDR3 DNA: TGCGCCAGCAGCTTTACCGTCACTAGTATTGAGCAGTTCTTC
D gene: TRBD1; clone size: -; J gene: TRBJ1-2; V gene: TRBV7-9; CDR3 protein: CASSHNTGTGGYTF; CDR3 DNA: TGTGCCAGCAGCCACAATACCGGGACAGGTGGCTACACCTTC
D gene: TRBD1; clone size: -; J gene: TRBJ2-2; V gene: TRBV5-1; CDR3 protein: CASSLNRGRSGGELFF; CDR3 DNA: TGCGCCAGCAGCTTGAACAGGGGGCGAAGTGGCGGGGAGCTGTTTTTT
D gene: TRBD1; clone size: -; J gene: TRBJ1-1; V gene: TRBV19; CDR3 protein: CASIQTGGGAEAFF; CDR3 DNA: TGTGCCAGCATACAGACAGGGGGAGGAGCTGAAGCTTTCTTT
D gene: -; clone size: -; J gene: TRBJ1-5; V gene: TRBV19; CDR3 protein: CASSMNRLSGQPQHF; CDR3 DNA: TGTGCCAGTAGTATGAACAGGCTCTCAGGGCAGCCCCAGCATTTT
D gene: TRBD2; clone size: -; J gene: TRBJ2-1; V gene: TRBV28; CDR3 protein: CASSLFSAGSYNEQFF; CDR3 DNA: TGTGCCAGCAGTTTATTTTCAGCGGGATCCTACAATGAGCAGTTCTTC
D gene: -; clone size: once; J gene: TRBJ1-2; V gene: TRBV10-3; CDR3 protein: CAISSEEGYGYTF; CDR3 DNA: TGTGCCATCAGTTCGGAGGAAGGCTATGGCTACACCTTC
D gene: -; clone size: -; J gene: TRBJ1-4; V gene: TRBV24-1; CDR3 protein: CASGGGDEKLFF; CDR3 DNA: TGTGCCAGCGGCGGGGGGGATGAAAAACTGTTTTTT
D gene: -; clone size: -; J gene: TRBJ1-2; V gene: TRBV5-4; CDR3 protein: CASSLGQGPDYGYTF; CDR3 DNA: TGTGCCAGCAGCTTGGGGCAGGGGCCCGACTATGGCTACACCTTC
D gene: -; clone size: -; J gene: TRBJ2-1; V gene: TRBV6-5; CDR3 protein: CASSSDNYNEQFF; CDR3 DNA: TGTGCCAGCAGTTCGGACAACTACAATGAGCAGTTCTTC
D gene: -; clone size: -; J gene: TRBJ1-5; V gene: TRBV28; CDR3 protein: CASNSGVGDQPQHF; CDR3 DNA: TGTGCCAGCAACTCCGGGGTTGGCGATCAGCCCCAGCATTTT
D gene: TRBD2; clone size: -; J gene: TRBJ2-5; V gene: TRBV10-2; CDR3 protein: CASSEIAGGTETQYF; CDR3 DNA: TGCGCCAGCAGTGAGATAGCGGGAGGGACGGAGACCCAGTACTTC
D gene: TRBD1; clone size: -; J gene: TRBJ2-7; V gene: TRBV13; CDR3 protein: CASSLGRGLYEQYF; CDR3 DNA: TGTGCCAGCAGCTTAGGCAGGGGGCTATACGAGCAGTACTTC
D gene: TRBD1; clone size: -; J gene: TRBJ1-2; V gene: TRBV18; CDR3 protein: CASSPRDRFDYGYTF; CDR3 DNA: TGTGCCAGCTCACCCCGGGACAGGTTTGACTATGGCTACACCTTC
D gene: -; clone size: -; J gene: TRBJ2-3; V gene: TRBV9; CDR3 protein: CASSVSLPTDTQYF; CDR3 DNA: TGTGCCAGCAGCGTATCACTGCCGACAGATACGCAGTATTTT
D gene: TRBD1; clone size: -; J gene: TRBJ1-1; V gene: TRBV7-2; CDR3 protein: CASSLVGQGGTEAFF; CDR3 DNA: TGTGCCAGCAGCTTAGTGGGACAGGGGGGGACTGAAGCTTTCTTT
D gene: TRBD2; clone size: -; J gene: TRBJ2-5; V gene: TRBV7-8; CDR3 protein: CASRNSGSQETQYF; CDR3 DNA: TGTGCCAGCAGAAATAGCGGGAGCCAAGAGACCCAGTACTTC
D gene: -; clone size: -; J gene: TRBJ1-1; V gene: TRBV10-1; CDR3 protein: CASSEVANTEAFF; CDR3 DNA: TGCGCCAGCAGTGAGGTAGCGAACACTGAAGCTTTCTTT
D gene: TRBD2; clone size: -; J gene: TRBJ2-2; V gene: TRBV2; CDR3 protein: CASSGPTSGRGTGELFF; CDR3 DNA: TGTGCCAGCAGTGGCCCCACTAGCGGGAGGGGCACCGGGGAGCTGTTTTTT
D gene: -; clone size: once; J gene: TRBJ2-5; V gene: TRBV10-2; CDR3 protein: CASRKKQVQETQYF; CDR3 DNA: TGCGCCAGCCGAAAGAAACAGGTTCAAGAGACCCAGTACTTC
D gene: -; clone size: -; J gene: TRBJ2-2; V gene: TRBV19; CDR3 protein: CASSIQGHFTGELFF; CDR3 DNA: TGTGCCAGTAGTATTCAGGGGCATTTCACCGGGGAGCTGTTTTTT
D gene: -; clone size: once; J gene: TRBJ1-2; V gene: TRBV19; CDR3 protein: CASRIEYGYTF; CDR3 DNA: TGTGCCAGTAGAATTGAGTATGGCTACACCTTC